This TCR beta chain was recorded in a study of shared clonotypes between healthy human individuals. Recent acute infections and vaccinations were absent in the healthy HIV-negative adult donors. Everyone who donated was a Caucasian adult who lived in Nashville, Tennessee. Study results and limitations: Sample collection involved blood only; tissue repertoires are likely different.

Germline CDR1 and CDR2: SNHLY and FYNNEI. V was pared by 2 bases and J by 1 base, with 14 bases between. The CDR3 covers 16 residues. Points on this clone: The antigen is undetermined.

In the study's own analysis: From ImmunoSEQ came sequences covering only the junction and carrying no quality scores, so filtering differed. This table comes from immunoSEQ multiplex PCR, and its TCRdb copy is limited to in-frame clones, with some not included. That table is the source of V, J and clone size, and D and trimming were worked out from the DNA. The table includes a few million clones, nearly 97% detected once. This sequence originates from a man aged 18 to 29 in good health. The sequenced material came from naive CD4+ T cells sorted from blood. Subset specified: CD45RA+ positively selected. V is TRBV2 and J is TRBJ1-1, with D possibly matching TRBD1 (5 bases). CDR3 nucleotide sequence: TGTGCCAGCAGTGAAATGAGGCGGCAGGGGAACACTGAAGCTTTCTTT. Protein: CASSEMRRQGNTEAFF. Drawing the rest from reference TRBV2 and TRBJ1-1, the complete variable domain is EPEVTQTPSHQVTQMGQEVILRCVPISNHLYFYWYRQILGQKVEFLVSFYNNEISEKSEIFDDQFSVERPDGSNFTLKIRSTKLEDSAMYFCASSEMRRQGNTEAFFGQGTRLTVV.